The clone carrying this T cell receptor beta chain was seen a handful of times. The data derive from a study of CD8 T cells in Susac syndrome. J was trimmed by 4 bases and V by 6 bases; bases with no gene match: 1. CDR1 and CDR2 from the germline V gene are MNHNY and SVGAGI (reference sequence). The CDR3 consists of 13 residues. Random hexamers were used to reverse transcribe the RNA input (about 0.45 to 1 ug). MiXCR was run by TCRdb on the immunoSEQ multiplex PCR reads, yielding one entry per CDR3 protein. The sample carries some 300,000 distinct CDR3 sequences, about 89% recorded once. The chain uses TRBV6-6 and TRBJ2-1; TRBD1 matches at 9 bases. Material: CD8+ T cells from PBMCs. The TCR sequence derives from a human donor with multiple sclerosis. In nucleotides, the CDR3 is TGTGCCAGCAGGGGACAGGGTTACAATGAGCAGTTCTTC. As protein: CASRGQGYNEQFF.